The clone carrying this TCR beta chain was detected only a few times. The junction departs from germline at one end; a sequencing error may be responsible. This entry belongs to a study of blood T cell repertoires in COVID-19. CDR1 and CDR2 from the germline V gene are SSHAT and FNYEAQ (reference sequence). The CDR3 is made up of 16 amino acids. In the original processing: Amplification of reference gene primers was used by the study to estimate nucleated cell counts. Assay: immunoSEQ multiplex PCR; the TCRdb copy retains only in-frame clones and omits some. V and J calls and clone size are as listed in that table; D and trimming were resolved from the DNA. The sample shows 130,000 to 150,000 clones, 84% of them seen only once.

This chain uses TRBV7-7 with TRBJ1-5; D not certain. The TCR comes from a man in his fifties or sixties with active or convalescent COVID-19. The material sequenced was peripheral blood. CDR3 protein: CASSCDAEEGWQPQHF. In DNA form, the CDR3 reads TGTGCTAGCAGCTGCGATGCGGAAGAAGGATGGCAGCCCCAGCATTTT.